The 10 T cell receptor beta chains below were found in one sample sequenced in a study of T cells in Graves' hyperthyroidism and ophthalmopathy. Amplified TCR beta CDR3 regions derived from RNA transcripts. An initial round of RT-PCR targeting the TCR CDR3 relied on the HTBI primer set. One entry per CDR3 protein results from TCRdb running MiXCR on the multiplex PCR reads. Among fewer than 450,000 distinct CDR3 sequences, approximately 18% were seen once, and the ten largest hold more than 30%. The sample consisted of blood. The receptors come from a woman aged 25 to 45 with Graves' hyperthyroidism that later progressed to Graves' ophthalmopathy.

This clonotype was counted at least ten times. The chain is built from TRBV19 and TRBJ1-1; 8 bases are shared with TRBD1. The CDR3 has 17 amino acids. With 6 bases clipped from V and 1 base from J, the junction kept 13 bases outside the gene matches. Germline V gene lookup returns CDR1 LNHDA and CDR2 SQIVND (reference sequence). CDR3 bases: TGTGCCAGTAGAAGCCTTCCGGGACAGGCCCCGAACACTGAAGCTTTCTTT. It specifies CASRSLPGQAPNTEAFF.

V and J are TRBV11-3 and TRBJ2-3; 7 nucleotides align to TRBD2. Trimming at V came to 6 bases and at J to 1 base, leaving 13 bases not matched to a gene. The CDR3 extends over 17 amino acids. From germline, CDR1 is SGHNT and CDR2 YENEEA. This CDR3 is CASSRFGEGSGTDTQYF. The CDR3 DNA follows: TGTGCCAGCAGTCGCTTCGGGGAGGGAAGCGGCACAGATACGCAGTATTTT. Looking up the rest from reference TRBV11-3 and TRBJ2-3 gives the full variable domain: EAGVVQSPRYKIIEKKQPVAFWCNPISGHNTLYWYLQNLGQGPELLIRYENEEAVDDSQLPKDRFSAERLKGVDSTLKIQPAELGDSAVYLCASSRFGEGSGTDTQYFGPGTRLTVL.

This clonotype has only a few counts. This chain uses TRBV20-1 with TRBJ2-1; no reliable D call. Trimming left V 1 base short and J 2 bases short, with 9 bases between. The CDR3 totals 14 residues. Per germline, CDR1 DFQATT and CDR2 SNEGSKA (reference sequence). Here the CDR3 reads CSARGATAYNEQFF. CDR3 DNA: TGCAGTGCTAGAGGAGCGACCGCCTACAATGAGCAGTTCTTC.

This clonotype was counted a few times. J is TRBJ2-7 and V is TRBV27; 11 nucleotides agree with TRBD2. In germline, CDR1 is MNHEY, CDR2 SMNVEV (reference sequence). The V and J ends lost 1 base and 6 bases, in that order; junction bases with no gene match: 2. The CDR3 is 14 residues long. The CDR3, as DNA: TGTGCCAGCAGTTTATTAGCGGGGGGGGTCGAGCAGTACTTC. Translation gives CASSLLAGGVEQYF.

V usage is TRBV27 and J usage is TRBJ2-7, with 8 bases that match TRBD2. Trimming at V came to 7 bases and at J to 0 bases, leaving 5 bases not matched to a gene. CDR1 MNHEY and CDR2 SMNVEV come from the germline V gene (reference sequence). The CDR3 covers 14 residues. The CDR3 DNA reads TGTGCCAGCAAGCCTGGGACTAGCTCCTACGAGCAGTACTTC. As protein: CASKPGTSSYEQYF.

There are many counts of this clonotype. The V call is TRBV11-2, the J call TRBJ1-2, with D possibly being TRBD1 (6 bases). This CDR3 comprises 14 residues. Germline CDR1 and CDR2: SGHAT and FQNNGV. Trimming removed 0 bases from V and 7 bases from J, with 12 bases in between. This CDR3 reads CASSLDAGGLGYTF. In DNA form, the CDR3 reads TGTGCCAGCAGCTTAGATGCCGGGGGGCTTGGCTACACCTTC.

In the case of this clonotype: Sequence at one end of the junction differs from germline and may be a read error. The chain combines TRBV3-1 with TRBJ1-4; a weak D match, TRBD1 (5 bases). The CDR3 spans 14 residues. The V gene's germline CDR1 is LGHDT and CDR2 YNNKEL (reference sequence). The CDR3 sequence is CASGQPGRNEKLFF. As DNA, the CDR3 is TGTGCCAGCGGCCAACCGGGACGAAATGAAAAACTGTTTTTT.

This clonotype was found a few times. The chain links TRBV7-9 to TRBJ1-4; D is perhaps TRBD1 (5 bases). CDR3 length: 15 residues. Germline CDR1 reads SEHNR; CDR2 reads FQNEAQ (reference sequence). V was shortened by 7 bases and J by 3 bases, with 15 bases between the two germline ends. The CDR3 protein is CASTNRGSANEKLFF. For the CDR3, the DNA is TGTGCCAGCACCAATAGGGGTTCGGCTAATGAAAAACTGTTTTTT. Variable domain in full (rest from reference TRBV7-9 and TRBJ1-4): DTGVSQNPRHKITKRGQNVTFRCDPISEHNRLYWYRQTLGQGPEFLTYFQNEAQLEKSRLLSDRFSAERPKGSFSTLEIQRTEQGDSAMYLCASTNRGSANEKLFFGSGTQLSVL.

This clonotype was seen ten or more times. V is TRBV27 and J is TRBJ1-2, with 10 bases aligning to TRBD1. J lost 3 bases, V lost 5 bases, and 18 bases had no gene match. Per germline, CDR1 MNHEY and CDR2 SMNVEV (reference sequence). The CDR3 loop spans 19 amino acids. CDR3 nucleotide sequence: TGTGCCAGCAGTAAATCCCCCTTCCGGGGACAGGGGTTGGACTATGGCTACACCTTC. Its translation is CASSKSPFRGQGLDYGYTF.

A word on this clonotype: A read error is possible here, since a much larger clone lies one base away. The chain uses TRBV5-4 and TRBJ2-7, with D possibly matching TRBD1 (6 bases). The CDR3 loop spans 14 amino acids. Germline V CDR1 and CDR2: SGHNT, YYREEE (reference sequence). This CDR3 is CVSSVDRSSYEQYF. For the CDR3, the DNA is TGTGTCAGCAGCGTCGACAGGAGCTCCTACGAGCAGTACTTC.